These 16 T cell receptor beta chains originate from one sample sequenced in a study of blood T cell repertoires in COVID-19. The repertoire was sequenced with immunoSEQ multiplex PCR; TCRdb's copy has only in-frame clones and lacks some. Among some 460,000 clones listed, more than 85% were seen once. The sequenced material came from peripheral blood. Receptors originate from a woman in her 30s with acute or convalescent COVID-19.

CDR3 in amino acids: CASTDRESYGYTF. The CDR3 DNA is TGTGCCAGCACGGACAGGGAAAGCTATGGCTACACCTTC. This rearrangement joins TRBV6-5 to TRBJ1-2; 8 nucleotides match TRBD1. With V trimmed by 7 bases and J by 4 bases, 5 bases remained unmatched. Looked up from germline, CDR1 is MNHEY and CDR2 is SVGAGI. The CDR3 covers 13 residues.

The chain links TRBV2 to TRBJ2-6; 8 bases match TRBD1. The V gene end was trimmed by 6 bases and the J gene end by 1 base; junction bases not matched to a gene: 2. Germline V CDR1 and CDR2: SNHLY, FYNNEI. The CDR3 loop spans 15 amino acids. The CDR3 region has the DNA TGTGCCAGCAGCAGACAGGGGTCTGGGGCCAACGTCCTGACTTTC. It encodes CASSRQGSGANVLTF.

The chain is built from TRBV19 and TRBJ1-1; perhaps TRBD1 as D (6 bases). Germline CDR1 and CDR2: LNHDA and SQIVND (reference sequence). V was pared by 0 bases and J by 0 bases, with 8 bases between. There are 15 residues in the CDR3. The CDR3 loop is CASSIEDSLNTEAFF. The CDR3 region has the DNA TGTGCCAGTAGTATAGAGGACAGCTTGAACACTGAAGCTTTCTTT.

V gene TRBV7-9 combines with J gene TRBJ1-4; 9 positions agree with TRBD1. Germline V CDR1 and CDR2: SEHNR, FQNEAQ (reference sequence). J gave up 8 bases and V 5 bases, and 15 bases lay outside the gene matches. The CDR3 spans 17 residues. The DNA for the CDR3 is TGTGCCAGCAGCAACCCGGACAGGGGACTCCTGGGGGAAAAACTGTTTTTT. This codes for CASSNPDRGLLGEKLFF.

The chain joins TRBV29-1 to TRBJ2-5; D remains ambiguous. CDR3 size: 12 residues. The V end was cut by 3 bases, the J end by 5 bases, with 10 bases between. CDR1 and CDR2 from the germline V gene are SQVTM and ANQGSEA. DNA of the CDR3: TGCAGCGTTGAGCGGCGGCGGGAGACCCAGTACTTC. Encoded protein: CSVERRRETQYF.

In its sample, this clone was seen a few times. This CDR3 reads CASSVDRITANGYTF. DNA of the CDR3: TGTGCCAGTAGTGTCGACAGGATTACTGCTAATGGCTACACCTTC. This sequence joins TRBV19 and TRBJ1-2, with D possibly being TRBD1 (6 bases). This CDR3 region has 15 residues. The germline CDR1 and CDR2 sequences are LNHDA and SQIVND (reference sequence). Trimming removed 5 bases from V and 6 bases from J, with 19 bases in between. The variable domain in full, completed from reference TRBV19 and TRBJ1-2, reads DGGITQSPKYLFRKEGQNVTLSCEQNLNHDAMYWYRQDPGQGLRLIYYSQIVNDFQKGDIAEGYSVSREKKESFPLTVTSAQKNPTAFYLCASSVDRITANGYTFGSGTRLTVV.

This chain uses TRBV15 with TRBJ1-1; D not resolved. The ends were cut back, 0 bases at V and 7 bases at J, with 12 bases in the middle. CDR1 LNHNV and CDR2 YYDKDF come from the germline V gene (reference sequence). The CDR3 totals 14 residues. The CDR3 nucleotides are TGTGCCACCAGCAGAGACAGACGAGGTATTGAAGCTTTCTTT. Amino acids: CATSRDRRGIEAFF. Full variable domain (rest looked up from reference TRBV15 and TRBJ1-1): DAMVIQNPRYQVTQFGKPVTLSCSQTLNHNVMYWYQQKSSQAPKLLFHYYDKDFNNEADTPDNFQSRRPNTSFCFLDIRSPGLGDTAMYLCATSRDRRGIEAFFGQGTRLTVV.

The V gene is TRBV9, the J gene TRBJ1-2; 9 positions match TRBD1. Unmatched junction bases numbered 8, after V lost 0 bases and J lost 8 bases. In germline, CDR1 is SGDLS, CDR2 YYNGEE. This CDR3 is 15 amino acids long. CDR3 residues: CASSVGDRVGTGYTF. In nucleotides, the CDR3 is TGTGCCAGCAGCGTAGGGGACAGGGTAGGGACCGGCTACACCTTC.

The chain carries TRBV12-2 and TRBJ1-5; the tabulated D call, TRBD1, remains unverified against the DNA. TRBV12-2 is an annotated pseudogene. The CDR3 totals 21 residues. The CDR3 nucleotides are TGTGCAAGTCGCGCCGAGGCGGGGACAGGCGTGCCGATATATAGCAATCAGCCCCAGCATTTT. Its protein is CASRAEAGTGVPIYSNQPQHF.

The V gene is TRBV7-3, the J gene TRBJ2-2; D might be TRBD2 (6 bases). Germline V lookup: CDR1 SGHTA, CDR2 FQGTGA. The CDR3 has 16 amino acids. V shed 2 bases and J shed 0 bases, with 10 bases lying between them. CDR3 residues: CASSLGSGANTGELFF. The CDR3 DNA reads TGTGCCAGCAGCTTAGGTTCGGGGGCGAACACCGGGGAGCTGTTTTTT.

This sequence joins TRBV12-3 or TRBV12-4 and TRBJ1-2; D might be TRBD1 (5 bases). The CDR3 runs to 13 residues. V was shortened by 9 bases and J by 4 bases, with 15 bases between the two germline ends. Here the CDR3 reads CASLAGRGYGYTF. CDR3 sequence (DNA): TGTGCCAGTCTCGCGGGGCGGGGCTATGGCTACACCTTC.

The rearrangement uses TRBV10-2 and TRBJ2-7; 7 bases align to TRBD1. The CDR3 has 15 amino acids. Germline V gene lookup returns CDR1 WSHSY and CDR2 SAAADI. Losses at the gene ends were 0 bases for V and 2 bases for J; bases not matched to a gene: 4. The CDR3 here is CASSESWTGTYEQYF. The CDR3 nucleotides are TGCGCCAGCAGTGAGTCATGGACAGGAACCTACGAGCAGTACTTC.

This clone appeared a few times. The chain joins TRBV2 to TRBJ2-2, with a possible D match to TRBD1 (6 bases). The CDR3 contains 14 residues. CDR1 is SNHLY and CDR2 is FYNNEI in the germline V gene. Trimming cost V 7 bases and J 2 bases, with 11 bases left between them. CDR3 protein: CASNPDRNTGELFF. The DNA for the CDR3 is TGTGCCAGCAACCCGGACAGAAACACCGGGGAGCTGTTTTTT.

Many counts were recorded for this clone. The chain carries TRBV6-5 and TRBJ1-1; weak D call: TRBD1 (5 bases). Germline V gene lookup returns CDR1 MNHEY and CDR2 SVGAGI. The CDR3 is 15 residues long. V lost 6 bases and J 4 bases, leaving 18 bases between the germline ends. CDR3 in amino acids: CASRTAWGGITEAFF. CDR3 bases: TGTGCCAGCAGGACGGCGTGGGGCGGGATCACTGAAGCTTTCTTT.

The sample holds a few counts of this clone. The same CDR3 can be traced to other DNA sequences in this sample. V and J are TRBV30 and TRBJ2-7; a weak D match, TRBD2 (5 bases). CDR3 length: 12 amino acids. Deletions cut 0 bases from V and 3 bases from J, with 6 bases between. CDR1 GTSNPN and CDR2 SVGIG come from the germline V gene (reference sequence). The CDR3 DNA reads TGTGCCTGGAGTGTACGGGGCTACGAGCAGTACTTC. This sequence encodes CAWSVRGYEQYF.

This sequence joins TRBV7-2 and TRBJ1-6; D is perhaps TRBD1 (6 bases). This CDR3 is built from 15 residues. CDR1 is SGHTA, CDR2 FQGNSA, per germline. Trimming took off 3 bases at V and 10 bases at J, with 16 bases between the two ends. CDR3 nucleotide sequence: TGTGCCAGCAGCTTTACAGGAGGGAGGGGGTCACCCCTCCACTTT. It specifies CASSFTGGRGSPLHF.